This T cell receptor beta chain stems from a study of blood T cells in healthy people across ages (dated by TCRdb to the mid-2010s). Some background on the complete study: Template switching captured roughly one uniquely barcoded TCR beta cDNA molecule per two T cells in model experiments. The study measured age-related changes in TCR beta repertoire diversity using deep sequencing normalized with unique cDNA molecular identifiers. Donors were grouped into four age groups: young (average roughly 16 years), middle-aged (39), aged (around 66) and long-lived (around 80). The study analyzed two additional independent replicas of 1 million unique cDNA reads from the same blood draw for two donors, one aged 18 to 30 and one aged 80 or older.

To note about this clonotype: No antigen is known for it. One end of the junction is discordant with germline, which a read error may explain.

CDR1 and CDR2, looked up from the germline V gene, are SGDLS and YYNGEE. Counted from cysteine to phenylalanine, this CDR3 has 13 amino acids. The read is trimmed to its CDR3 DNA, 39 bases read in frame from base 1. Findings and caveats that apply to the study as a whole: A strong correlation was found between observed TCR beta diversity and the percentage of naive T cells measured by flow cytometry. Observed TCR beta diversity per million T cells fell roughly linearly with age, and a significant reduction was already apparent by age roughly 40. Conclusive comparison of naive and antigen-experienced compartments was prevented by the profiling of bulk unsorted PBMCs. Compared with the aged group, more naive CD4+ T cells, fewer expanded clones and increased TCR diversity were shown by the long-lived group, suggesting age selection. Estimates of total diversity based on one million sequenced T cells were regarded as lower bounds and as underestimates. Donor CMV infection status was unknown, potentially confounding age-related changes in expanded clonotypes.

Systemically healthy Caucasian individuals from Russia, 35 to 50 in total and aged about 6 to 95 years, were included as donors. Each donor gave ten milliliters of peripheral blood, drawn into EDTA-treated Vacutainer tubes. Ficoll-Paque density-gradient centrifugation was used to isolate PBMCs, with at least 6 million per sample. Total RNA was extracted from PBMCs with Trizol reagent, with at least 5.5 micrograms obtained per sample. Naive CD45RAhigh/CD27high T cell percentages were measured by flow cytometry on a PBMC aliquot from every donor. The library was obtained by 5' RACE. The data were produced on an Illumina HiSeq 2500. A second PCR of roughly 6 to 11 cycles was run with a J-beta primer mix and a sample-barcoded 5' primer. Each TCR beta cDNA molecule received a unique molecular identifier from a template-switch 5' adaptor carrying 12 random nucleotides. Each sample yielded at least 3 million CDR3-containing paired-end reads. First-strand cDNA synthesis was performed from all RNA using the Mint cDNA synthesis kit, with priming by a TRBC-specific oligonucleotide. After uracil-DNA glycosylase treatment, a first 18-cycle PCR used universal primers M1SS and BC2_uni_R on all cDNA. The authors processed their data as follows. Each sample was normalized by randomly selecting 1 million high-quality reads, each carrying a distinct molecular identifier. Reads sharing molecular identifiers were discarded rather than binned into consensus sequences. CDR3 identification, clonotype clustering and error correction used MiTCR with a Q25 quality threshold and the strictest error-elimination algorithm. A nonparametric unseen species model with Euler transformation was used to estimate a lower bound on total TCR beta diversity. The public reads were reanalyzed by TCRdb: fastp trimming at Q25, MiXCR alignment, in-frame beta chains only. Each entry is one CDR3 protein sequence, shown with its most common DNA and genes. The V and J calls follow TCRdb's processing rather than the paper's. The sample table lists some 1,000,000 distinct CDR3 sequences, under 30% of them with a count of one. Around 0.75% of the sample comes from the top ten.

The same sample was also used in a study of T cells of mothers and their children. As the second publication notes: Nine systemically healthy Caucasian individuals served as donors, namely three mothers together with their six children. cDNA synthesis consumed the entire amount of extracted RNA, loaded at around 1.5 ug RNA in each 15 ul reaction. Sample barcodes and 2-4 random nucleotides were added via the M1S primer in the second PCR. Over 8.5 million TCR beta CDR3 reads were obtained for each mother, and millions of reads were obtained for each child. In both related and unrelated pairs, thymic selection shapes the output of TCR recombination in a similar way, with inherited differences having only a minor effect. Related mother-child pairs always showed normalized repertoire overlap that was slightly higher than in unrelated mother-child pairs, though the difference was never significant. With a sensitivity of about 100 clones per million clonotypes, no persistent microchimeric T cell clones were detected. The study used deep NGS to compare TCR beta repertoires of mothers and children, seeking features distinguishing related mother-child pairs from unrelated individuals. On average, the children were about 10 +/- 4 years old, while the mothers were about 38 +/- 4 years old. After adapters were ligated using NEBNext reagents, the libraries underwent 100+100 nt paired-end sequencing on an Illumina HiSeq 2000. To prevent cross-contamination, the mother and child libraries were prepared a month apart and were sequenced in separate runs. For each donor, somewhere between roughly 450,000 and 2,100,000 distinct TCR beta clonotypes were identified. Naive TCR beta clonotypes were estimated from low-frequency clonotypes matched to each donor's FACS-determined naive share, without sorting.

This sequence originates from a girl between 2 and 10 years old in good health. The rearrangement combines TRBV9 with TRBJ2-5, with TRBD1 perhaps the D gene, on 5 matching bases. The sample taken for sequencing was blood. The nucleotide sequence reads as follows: TGTGCCAGCAGCGTAGTGGTTTTTGGGTCAGGGTATTTC. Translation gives CASSVVVFGSGYF.